This TCR beta chain was captured in a study of response to subunit inactivated influenza vaccine listed by TCRdb under 2018. Regarding the complete study: To follow how T cells responded to a trivalent subunit inactivated influenza vaccine, the researchers relied on deep quantitative profiling of the T cell receptor repertoire. What the study reported, not specific to this receptor: It was suggested by the authors that each seasonal influenza vaccination may recruit only a limited number of new T cells.

Per the germline V gene (reference sequence), DFQATT is the CDR1 and SNEGSKA is the CDR2. The V end gives up 6 bases and the J end 3 bases, leaving 11 bases in the junction not matched to a gene. The CDR3 goes from the cysteine to the phenylalanine over 16 residues. Only the CDR3 portion is preserved as DNA: 48 bases, with reading frame beginning at the first base. Libraries came from RT-PCR. The run used an Illumina HiSeq 2500. TCRdb handled the public reads itself, with Q25 trimming in fastp and clone calling in MiXCR, and kept productive beta chains. One record per CDR3 amino acid sequence lists the most common genes and DNA. This sample comprises more than 700,000 distinct CDR3 sequences, around 20% of them detected only once. Roughly a tenth of the sample is taken by the ten largest. Note on this clonotype: Its target antigen remains unknown. No much larger clonotype is one base removed from it; base qualities were not supplied.

This sequence uses TRBV20-1 and TRBJ2-3; 11 of the junction bases match TRBD1. The sequence came from a man aged 45-65 years who received an inactivated influenza vaccine. Donor details come from another sample of the same person, matched by shared clones. This sample comprised PBMCs from blood, obtained roughly 5 days after vaccination. The DNA is as follows: TGCAGTGCCATACCCGGGACAGGGGGGAGGACAGATACGCAGTATTTT. This sequence encodes CSAIPGTGGRTDTQYF.